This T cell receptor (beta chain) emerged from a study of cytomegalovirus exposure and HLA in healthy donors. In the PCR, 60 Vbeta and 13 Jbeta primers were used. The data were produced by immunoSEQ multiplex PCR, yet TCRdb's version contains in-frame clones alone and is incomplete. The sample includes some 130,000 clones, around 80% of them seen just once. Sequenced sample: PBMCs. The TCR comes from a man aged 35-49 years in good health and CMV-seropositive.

In DNA form, the CDR3 reads TGTGCCAGCAGCTTGTTCCGGGAGGTTGGCGAGCAGTACTTC. Translation: CASSLFREVGEQYF. The chain uses TRBV7-2 and TRBJ2-7; 7 nucleotides agree with TRBD2. V gave up 3 bases and J gave up 6 bases; unmatched junction bases: 8. CDR1 is SGHTA and CDR2 is FQGNSA in the germline V gene. The CDR3 is 14 residues long. Combining the CDR3 with reference TRBV7-2 and TRBJ2-7 gives the whole variable domain GAGVSQSPSNKVTEKGKDVELRCDPISGHTALYWYRQSLGQGLEFLIYFQGNSAPDKSGLPSDRFSAERTGGSVSTLTIQRTQQEDSAVYLCASSLFREVGEQYFGPGTRLTVT.